The 12 T cell receptor beta chains below come from one sample, sequenced in a study of shared clonotypes between healthy human individuals. CD45RO-negative cells were positively selected for CCR7, leaving out terminally differentiated effector memory CD45RA+ cells. TCRdb's copy holds only in-frame clones and misses some; the assay was immunoSEQ multiplex PCR. Found here are 550,000 to 750,000 clones, about 92% of them singletons; the top ten hold about 24%. What was sequenced was naive CD8+ T cells sorted from blood. The receptors were gathered from a man aged 25-45 years in good health.

On this clone: The identical CDR3 is also encoded by other nucleotide sequences in the sample. The chain is built from TRBV9 and TRBJ2-2, with D perhaps given as TRBD1 or TRBD2 (5 bases each). The CDR3 covers 13 residues. Per germline, CDR1 SGDLS and CDR2 YYNGEE. V lost 0 bases and J 6 bases, leaving 6 bases between the germline ends. The CDR3 protein is CASSVGGSGELFF. The DNA for the CDR3 is TGTGCCAGCAGCGTAGGGGGGTCCGGGGAGCTGTTTTTT. Based on the CDR3 plus reference TRBV9 and TRBJ2-2, the full variable domain is DSGVTQTPKHLITATGQRVTLRCSPRSGDLSVYWYQQSLDQGLQFLIQYYNGEERAKGNILERFSAQQFPDLHSELNLSSLELGDSALYFCASSVGGSGELFFGEGSRLTVL.

V is TRBV6-1 and J is TRBJ2-1; TRBD2 might be the D (6 bases). From germline, CDR1 is MNHNS and CDR2 SASEGT. V was pared by 0 bases and J by 4 bases, with 10 bases between. This CDR3 has 15 amino acids. The CDR3 is CASSEAAAGYNEQFF. The CDR3 region has the DNA TGTGCCAGCAGTGAAGCCGCGGCGGGATACAATGAGCAGTTCTTC.

The CDR3 DNA follows: TGTGCCAGCAGCCACCCGGCAGGGGCGGTCACTGAAGCTTTCTTT. This codes for CASSHPAGAVTEAFF. The V gene is TRBV14, the J gene TRBJ1-1, with D perhaps TRBD1 (6 bases). Germline CDR1 SGHDN, CDR2 FVKESK. This CDR3 has 15 residues. Trimming pared 3 bases from V and 4 bases from J, leaving 15 bases between.

This chain uses TRBV9 with TRBJ2-1, with D perhaps matching TRBD2 (5 bases). Germline V gene sequence: CDR1 SGDLS, CDR2 YYNGEE. The CDR3 consists of 15 residues. Deletions cut 0 bases from V and 2 bases from J, with 9 bases between. CDR3 bases: TGTGCCAGCAGCGTAGGCGGGCTGACCTACAATGAGCAGTTCTTC. Amino acids: CASSVGGLTYNEQFF.

CDR3 in amino acids: CASRKGFFGEQYF. DNA for the CDR3: TGTGCCAGCAGGAAGGGTTTCTTCGGCGAGCAGTACTTC. The chain is built from TRBV13 and TRBJ2-7; D remains unclear. CDR3 length: 13 amino acids. Trimming shortened V by 6 bases and J by 6 bases, and 15 bases separated the two germline ends. CDR1 PRHDT and CDR2 FYEKMQ come from the germline V gene (reference sequence).

The V gene is TRBV4-1, the J gene TRBJ1-5, with TRBD1 matching 8 bases. Germline V gene lookup returns CDR1 MGHRA and CDR2 YSYEKL. V lost 4 bases to trimming and J lost 4 bases; unmatched junction nucleotides: 6. This CDR3 contains 15 residues. CDR3 sequence reads: CASSPLDRDNQPQHF. The CDR3 bases are TGCGCCAGCAGCCCTTTGGACAGGGATAATCAGCCCCAGCATTTT.

This clone was recorded once. This chain joins TRBV11-2 and TRBJ2-7; no definite D call. The CDR3 is 17 residues long. The V gene's germline CDR1 is SGHAT and CDR2 FQNNGV. V was clipped by 0 bases and J by 2 bases, with 17 bases between them. CDR3 sequence reads: CASSLDQPFVGTYEQYF. For the CDR3, the DNA is TGTGCCAGCAGCTTAGATCAACCATTTGTTGGGACCTACGAGCAGTACTTC.

In its sample, this clone was seen once. The chain is built from TRBV7-9 and TRBJ2-1, with D maybe TRBD2 (5 bases). V was trimmed by 4 bases and J by 12 bases, leaving 13 bases between them. Germline CDR1 reads SEHNR; CDR2 reads FQNEAQ (reference sequence). This CDR3 comprises 12 residues. CDR3 region: CASSSTGTTQFF. In DNA, the CDR3 is TGTGCCAGCAGCTCGACGGGAACCACGCAGTTCTTC.

V usage is TRBV6-6 and J usage is TRBJ2-3; D might be TRBD1 or TRBD2, each matching 5 bases. CDR1 and CDR2 from the germline V gene are MNHNY and SVGAGI (reference sequence). The CDR3 length is 16 residues. Trimming removed 2 bases from V and 0 bases from J, with 12 bases in between. The CDR3 here is CASSYTGRPSTDTQYF. The CDR3 region has the DNA TGTGCCAGCAGTTACACGGGACGCCCTAGCACAGATACGCAGTATTTT.

V gene TRBV27 combines with J gene TRBJ2-7; 12 nucleotides match TRBD2. CDR3 length: 16 amino acids. In germline, CDR1 is MNHEY, CDR2 SMNVEV (reference sequence). J lost 6 bases, V lost 5 bases, and 11 bases had no gene match. The CDR3 DNA follows: TGTGCCAGCAGTCCCCTGACTAGCGGGAGATTAGGCGAGCAGTACTTC. Translating gives CASSPLTSGRLGEQYF.

V gene TRBV4-1 combines with J gene TRBJ2-7, with TRBD2 as a possible D gene (5 bases). This CDR3 contains 15 residues. V gave up 5 bases and J gave up 1 base, with 15 bases separating them. From germline, CDR1 is MGHRA and CDR2 YSYEKL. The CDR3 nucleotides read TGCGCCAGCAGCATAGGGAGTGGGGTGTCCTACGAGCAGTACTTC. Protein sequence: CASSIGSGVSYEQYF.

The CDR3 DNA reads TGCGCCAGCAGCGAAGGGACAGGGGTTCCGGCGGATACGCAGTATTTT. Translating gives CASSEGTGVPADTQYF. The chain recombines TRBV5-1 with TRBJ2-3; 10 nucleotides line up with TRBD1. Losses at the gene ends were 4 bases for V and 6 bases for J; bases not matched to a gene: 11. The CDR3 spans 16 residues. Germline lookup yields CDR1 SGHRS and CDR2 YFSETQ.